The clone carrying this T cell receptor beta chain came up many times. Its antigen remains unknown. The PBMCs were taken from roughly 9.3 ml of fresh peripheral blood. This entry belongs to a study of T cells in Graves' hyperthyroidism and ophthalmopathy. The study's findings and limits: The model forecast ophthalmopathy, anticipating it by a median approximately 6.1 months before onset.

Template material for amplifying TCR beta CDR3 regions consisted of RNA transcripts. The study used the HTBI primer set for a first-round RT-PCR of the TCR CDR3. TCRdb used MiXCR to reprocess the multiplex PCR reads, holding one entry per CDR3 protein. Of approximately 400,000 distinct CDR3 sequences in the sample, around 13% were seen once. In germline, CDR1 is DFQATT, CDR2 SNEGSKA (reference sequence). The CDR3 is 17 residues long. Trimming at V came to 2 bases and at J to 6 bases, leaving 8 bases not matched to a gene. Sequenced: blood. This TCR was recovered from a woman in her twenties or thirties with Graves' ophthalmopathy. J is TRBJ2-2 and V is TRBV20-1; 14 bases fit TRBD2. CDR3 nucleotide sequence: TGCAGTGCTAGAATAACCGGGACTAGCGGGGGTGCCGGGGAGCTGTTTTTT. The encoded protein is CSARITGTSGGAGELFF.